This TCR beta chain appears in the sequencing data of a study of T-cell reconstitution after alpha-beta-depleted transplantation in children. Whole-study findings and limits: Expanded graft clones, several hundred of them, were reportedly the source of alpha-beta T cells about two months after transplant.

To note about this clonotype: Its antigen is undetermined.

Unique molecular identifiers were used to barcode this TCRbeta library. MiXCR, run by TCRdb on the PCR reads, gives a single entry per CDR3 protein. The sample carries about 250,000 distinct CDR3 sequences, 24% recorded once. Sequenced here: PBMCs, mostly from graft donor cells, sampled 360 days after TCRalphabeta/CD19-depleted stem cell transplant. The sequence was obtained from a female patient aged 2-10 years who had a stem cell transplant for congenital amegakaryocytic thrombocytopenia, so the T cells may come from the graft donor.

The CDR3 bases are TGTGCCAGCAGCCCGGGACGGAGCCTGGGCTACGAGCAGTACTTC. Protein: CASSPGRSLGYEQYF. The V gene is TRBV7-2, the J gene TRBJ2-7, with D perhaps being TRBD1 or TRBD2 (5 bases each). Per the germline V gene, CDR1 is SGHTA and CDR2 is FQGNSA. This CDR3 is 15 amino acids long. Between the trimmed V and J ends, which lost 5 bases and 3 bases, there was a span of 17 bases.